Sequencing of this T cell receptor (beta chain) was carried out in a study of cytomegalovirus exposure and HLA in healthy donors. This CDR3 spans 14 amino acids. Germline V CDR1 and CDR2: SNHLY, FYNNEI. To note about this clone: The junction differs from germline at one of its ends, possibly a read error.

Method: immunoSEQ multiplex PCR; TCRdb's copy keeps in-frame clones and lacks some. This table holds approximately 280,000 clones, approximately 83% found once. Specimen: PBMCs. J is TRBJ2-5 and V is TRBV2, with unresolved D. The clonotype was recovered from a woman aged 18-29 years in good health and CMV-seronegative. CDR3 sequence reads: CASREARDKETQYF. CDR3 nucleotide sequence: TGTGCCAGCAGGGAAGCTAGAGATAAAGAGACCCAGTACTTC.